This T cell receptor beta chain is drawn from a study of blood T cell repertoires in COVID-19. Authors' methods: Estimation of nucleated cell counts relied on the amplification of reference gene primers. The repertoire was sequenced with immunoSEQ multiplex PCR; TCRdb's copy has only in-frame clones and lacks some. D and trimming were read from the DNA, whereas the V and J calls and clone size are those reported in that table. Of approximately 490,000 clones detected, about nine tenths appear once; the ten largest clones hold roughly 0.72%. The V end lost 3 bases, the J end lost 1 base, and 13 bases lay between the germline ends. The length of the CDR3 is 16 residues. In germline, CDR1 is ENHRY, CDR2 SYGVKD.

Specimen: PBMCs or T cells enriched from blood (not recorded which). This sequence originates from a woman aged 18-29 years who had recovered from COVID-19. The rearrangement uses TRBV10-3 and TRBJ2-1, with D unclear. DNA of the CDR3: TGTGCCATCAGTGATAATGCCCCAGGTTCCTACAATGAGCAGTTCTTC. This sequence encodes CAISDNAPGSYNEQFF.